This T cell receptor beta chain was identified in a study of OX40 agonist ivuxolimab in advanced cancers. V was clipped by 5 bases and J by 9 bases, with 11 bases between them. Germline loops: CDR1 MNHEY, CDR2 SVGAGI. The CDR3 length is 12 residues. Exclusion of a patient followed from autoimmune disease history or systemic immunosuppression. TCRdb keeps only in-frame clones here, not all; method: immunoSEQ multiplex PCR. This sample has over 90,000 clones; 85% to 90% occur once, and the top ten carry more than 0.15%. This receptor was taken from an adult with an advanced solid tumor such as melanoma, head and neck, liver or kidney cancer. The sample in question was CD4+ or CD8+ T cells sorted from blood, obtained in a trial of the OX40 agonist ivuxolimab. The rearrangement uses TRBV6-5 and TRBJ1-5; D possibly corresponds to TRBD1 (5 bases). CDR3 bases: TGTGCCAGCAGTACTCTTACAGGGCCCCAGCATTTT. Translated, it gives CASSTLTGPQHF.